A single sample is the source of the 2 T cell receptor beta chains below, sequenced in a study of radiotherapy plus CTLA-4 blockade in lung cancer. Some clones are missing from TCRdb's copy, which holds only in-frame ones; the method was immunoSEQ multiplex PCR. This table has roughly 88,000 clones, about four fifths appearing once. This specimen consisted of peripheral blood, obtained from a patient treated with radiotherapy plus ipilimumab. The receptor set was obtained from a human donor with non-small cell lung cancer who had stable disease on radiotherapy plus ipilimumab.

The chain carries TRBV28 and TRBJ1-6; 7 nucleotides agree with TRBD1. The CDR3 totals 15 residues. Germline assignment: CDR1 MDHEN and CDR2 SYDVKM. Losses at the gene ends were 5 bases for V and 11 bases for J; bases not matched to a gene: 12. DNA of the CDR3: TGTGCCAGCAGTCCAGACAGGGTTTCGGGGACACCCCTCCACTTT. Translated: CASSPDRVSGTPLHF.

The CDR3 DNA reads TGTGCCAGTAGCCCGGGGATGGACTATGGCTACACCTTC. Its protein product is CASSPGMDYGYTF. V usage is TRBV19 and J usage is TRBJ1-2; unclear D gene. V lost 6 bases, J lost 3 bases, and 11 bases lay in between. Germline values: CDR1 LNHDA, CDR2 SQIVND (reference sequence). This CDR3 comprises 13 residues. The full variable domain, with the rest looked up from reference TRBV19 and TRBJ1-2, is DGGITQSPKYLFRKEGQNVTLSCEQNLNHDAMYWYRQDPGQGLRLIYYSQIVNDFQKGDIAEGYSVSREKKESFPLTVTSAQKNPTAFYLCASSPGMDYGYTFGSGTRLTVV.